The T cell receptor (beta chain) under discussion was sequenced for a study of cytomegalovirus exposure and HLA in healthy donors. Study-wide points: While the bulk of TCR sequences proved rare, some public TCRs turned up in many donors. In a later analysis, DRB1 alleles had the most associated TCRs; HLA-C alleles the fewest.

Notes on this clone: Its antigen is undetermined.

The ends lost 3 bases at V and 7 bases at J; junction bases unmatched: 5. CDR3 size: 14 residues. Per germline, CDR1 KGHSH and CDR2 LQKENI. PCR primers comprised 60 Vbeta and 13 Jbeta primers. The method was immunoSEQ multiplex PCR; TCRdb's version includes in-frame clones alone and lacks a portion of them. The sample contains more than 95,000 clones, about 80% of which appear only once. The TCR was taken from a woman between 50 and 59 years old in good health and CMV-seropositive. The material sequenced was PBMCs. V gene TRBV18 combines with J gene TRBJ1-1, with TRBD1 identical over 10 bases. The CDR3 sequence is CASSPDRGGSEAFF. The CDR3 DNA reads as TGTGCCAGCTCACCGGACAGGGGGGGTAGTGAAGCTTTCTTT. Full variable domain (rest looked up from reference TRBV18 and TRBJ1-1): NAGVMQNPRHLVRRRGQEARLRCSPMKGHSHVYWYRQLPEEGLKFMVYLQKENIIDESGMPKERFSAEFPKEGPSILRIQQVVRGDSAAYFCASSPDRGGSEAFFGQGTRLTVV.